Following are 15 T cell receptor beta chains from one sample sequenced in a study of identical twins. MiXCR was run by TCRdb on the 5' RACE reads, yielding one entry per CDR3 protein. The sample shows some 240,000 distinct CDR3 sequences, approximately 10% of them seen only once. Material for sequencing was memory T cells sorted from blood. Receptors originate from a man between 45 and 60 years old in good health.

The J gene is TRBJ2-1, the V gene TRBV7-2; 8 nucleotides match TRBD2. Germline V lookup: CDR1 SGHTA, CDR2 FQGNSA. The J segment lost 7 bases and the V segment lost 8 bases, leaving 13 bases of the junction unmatched. The CDR3 is made up of 15 amino acids. The CDR3, as DNA: TGTGCCAGCCGGGTGGGAGCGGGAGAAGGGAATGAGCAGTTCTTC. Protein product: CASRVGAGEGNEQFF.

V and J are TRBV12-3 or TRBV12-4 and TRBJ1-6, with TRBD1 identical over 10 bases. V lost 6 bases, J lost 2 bases, and 7 bases stayed unmatched. This CDR3 contains 17 residues. As DNA, the CDR3 is TGTGCCAGCAGCCCCGGGACAGGGGCAACCTATAATTCACCCCTCCACTTT. This translates into CASSPGTGATYNSPLHF.

Only a few counts were recorded for this clonotype. The rearrangement joins TRBV5-1 to TRBJ2-5; D might be TRBD2 (6 bases). V lost 0 bases and J 5 bases, leaving 17 bases between the germline ends. This CDR3 spans 16 amino acids. Looked up from germline, CDR1 is SGHRS and CDR2 is YFSETQ. The CDR3 reads CASSLALTSMRETQYF. CDR3 bases: TGCGCCAGCAGCTTGGCCCTGACTAGTATGAGGGAGACCCAGTACTTC.

This clonotype was detected only a few times. This chain links TRBV7-2 with TRBJ2-7; TRBD1 is a possible D gene (6 bases). V was shortened by 2 bases and J by 6 bases, with 11 bases between the two germline ends. Germline CDR1 SGHTA, CDR2 FQGNSA. The CDR3 covers 13 residues. CDR3 loop: CASSLKQGPEQYF. CDR3 DNA: TGTGCCAGCAGCTTAAAACAGGGACCCGAGCAGTACTTC. Using reference TRBV7-2 and TRBJ2-7 for the parts outside the CDR3, the full variable domain is GAGVSQSPSNKVTEKGKDVELRCDPISGHTALYWYRQSLGQGLEFLIYFQGNSAPDKSGLPSDRFSAERTGGSVSTLTIQRTQQEDSAVYLCASSLKQGPEQYFGPGTRLTVT.

Details on this clonotype: A much larger clone lies a single base off, so this may be a read error. The chain's CDR3 is CSVGGQGYGYPF. The CDR3 region has the DNA TGCAGCGTTGGAGGACAGGGTTATGGCTACCCCTTC. J is TRBJ1-2 and V is TRBV29-1; 8 nucleotides align to TRBD1. The V gene's germline CDR1 is SQVTM and CDR2 ANQGSEA. The CDR3 spans 12 residues.

This clonotype came up many times. This CDR3 is CASSFIGENTEAFF. The CDR3 DNA reads as TGCGCCAGCAGCTTCATAGGGGAGAACACTGAAGCTTTCTTT. The chain couples TRBV5-1 to TRBJ1-1; tentatively, D is TRBD1 (5 bases). V was cut by 2 bases and J by 1 base, with 9 bases left in between. The CDR3 is 14 amino acids. Germline assignment: CDR1 SGHRS and CDR2 YFSETQ. Variable domain in full (rest from reference TRBV5-1 and TRBJ1-1): KAGVTQTPRYLIKTRGQQVTLSCSPISGHRSVSWYQQTPGQGLQFLFEYFSETQRNKGNFPGRFSGRQFSNSRSEMNVSTLELGDSALYLCASSFIGENTEAFFGQGTRLTVV.

J is TRBJ1-4 and V is TRBV20-1, with 8 bases lining up with TRBD1. Unmatched junction bases numbered 0, after V lost 1 base and J lost 8 bases. Per germline, CDR1 DFQATT and CDR2 SNEGSKA (reference sequence). This CDR3 has 12 residues. The CDR3 loop reads CSARGTGEKLFF. The CDR3 nucleotides are TGCAGTGCTAGAGGGACAGGGGAAAAACTGTTTTTT.

The J gene is TRBJ1-3, the V gene TRBV20-1; D is perhaps TRBD1 (5 bases). CDR1 and CDR2 from the germline V gene are DFQATT and SNEGSKA (reference sequence). CDR3 length equals 14 residues. V was shortened by 5 bases and J by 0 bases, with 11 bases between the two germline ends. CDR3 DNA: TGCAGTGCTGGGACTCGTGGCTCTGGAAACACCATATATTTT. As protein: CSAGTRGSGNTIYF.

This clonotype was seen ten or more times. The genes are TRBV9 and TRBJ1-5, with 9 bases fitting TRBD1. The CDR3 extends over 18 amino acids. The ends lost 4 bases at V and 2 bases at J; junction bases unmatched: 13. Germline V lookup: CDR1 SGDLS, CDR2 YYNGEE. For the CDR3, the DNA is TGTGCCAGCAGCACGCACAACCGGGACAGGGAGGGCAATCAGCCCCAGCATTTT. It translates to CASSTHNRDREGNQPQHF.

The chain couples TRBV7-3 to TRBJ2-3, with TRBD2 matching over 8 bases. Trimming removed 1 base from V and 0 bases from J; junction bases left unmatched: 24. Germline-derived CDR1 and CDR2 are SGHTA and FQGTGA. This CDR3 has 23 residues. CDR3 loop: CASSLNTGYARAVPSGSTDTQYF. CDR3 nucleotide sequence: TGTGCCAGCAGCTTAAACACCGGGTACGCACGGGCGGTTCCTAGCGGGAGCACAGATACGCAGTATTTT.

In its sample, this clonotype was seen many times. The gene calls are TRBV6-1 and TRBJ2-7; TRBD1 matches at 8 bases. The germline CDR1 and CDR2 sequences are MNHNS and SASEGT. The CDR3 loop spans 12 amino acids. J was trimmed by 6 bases and V by 4 bases; bases with no gene match: 2. DNA of the CDR3: TGTGCCAGCAGTGGACAGGGGATCGAGCAGTACTTC. Its protein product is CASSGQGIEQYF.

This clonotype was seen many times. V and J are TRBV27 and TRBJ2-7; D gene unclear. CDR3 size: 14 residues. V lost 2 bases, J lost 1 base, and 9 bases lay in between. Germline CDR1 MNHEY, CDR2 SMNVEV (reference sequence). Here the CDR3 reads CASSLRPLSYEQYF. CDR3 in DNA: TGTGCCAGCAGTTTAAGGCCCCTTTCCTACGAGCAGTACTTC.

This clonotype was counted a few times. This sequence joins TRBV18 and TRBJ1-1, with TRBD1 identical over 7 bases. The germline CDR1 and CDR2 sequences are KGHSH and LQKENI. The V and J ends lost 3 bases and 4 bases, in that order; junction bases with no gene match: 8. The CDR3 totals 15 residues. The CDR3 sequence is CASSPRQGGGTEAFF. The CDR3 DNA reads as TGTGCCAGCTCACCCCGACAGGGTGGAGGCACTGAAGCTTTCTTT.

The chain joins TRBV6-1 to TRBJ1-2; D remains ambiguous. CDR1 is MNHNS, CDR2 SASEGT, per germline. The CDR3 consists of 15 residues. The germline V and J ends were trimmed by 6 bases and 4 bases, with 18 bases remaining between them. This CDR3 reads CASRNSGGLSYGYTF. The CDR3 coding sequence is TGTGCCAGCAGGAACTCTGGAGGACTAAGCTATGGCTACACCTTC.

The chain links TRBV19 to TRBJ2-1; D gene ambiguous. The CDR3 has 17 amino acids. Trimming took 7 bases from V and 0 from J, leaving 19 bases between them. CDR1 LNHDA and CDR2 SQIVND come from the germline V gene (reference sequence). The CDR3 nucleotides read TGTGCCAGTAAGGTATCTCTAACTGCCAGCTCCTACAATGAGCAGTTCTTC. This translates into CASKVSLTASSYNEQFF.